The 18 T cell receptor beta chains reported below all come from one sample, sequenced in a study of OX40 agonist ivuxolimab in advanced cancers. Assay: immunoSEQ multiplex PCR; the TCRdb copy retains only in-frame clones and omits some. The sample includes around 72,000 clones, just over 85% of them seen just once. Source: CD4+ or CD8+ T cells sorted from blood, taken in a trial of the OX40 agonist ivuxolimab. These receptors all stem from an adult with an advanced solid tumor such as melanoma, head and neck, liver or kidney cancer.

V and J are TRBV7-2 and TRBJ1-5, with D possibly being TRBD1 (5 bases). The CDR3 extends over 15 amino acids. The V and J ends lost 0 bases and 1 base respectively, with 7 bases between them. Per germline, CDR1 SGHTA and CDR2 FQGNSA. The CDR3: CASSLATGSNQPQHF. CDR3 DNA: TGTGCCAGCAGCTTAGCTACAGGCAGCAATCAGCCCCAGCATTTT.

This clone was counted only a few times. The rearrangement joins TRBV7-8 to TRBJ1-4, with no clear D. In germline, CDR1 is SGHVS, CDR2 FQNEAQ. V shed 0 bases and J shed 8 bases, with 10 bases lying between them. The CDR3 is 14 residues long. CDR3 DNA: TGTGCCAGCAGCTTAGCAGGGATTGACGAAAAACTGTTTTTT. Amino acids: CASSLAGIDEKLFF.

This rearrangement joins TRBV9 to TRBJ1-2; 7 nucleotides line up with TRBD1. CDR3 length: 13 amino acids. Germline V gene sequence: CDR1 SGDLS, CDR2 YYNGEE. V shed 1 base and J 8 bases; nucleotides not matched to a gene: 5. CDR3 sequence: CASSVPYRGGYTF. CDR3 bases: TGTGCCAGCAGCGTACCCTACAGGGGCGGCTACACCTTC.

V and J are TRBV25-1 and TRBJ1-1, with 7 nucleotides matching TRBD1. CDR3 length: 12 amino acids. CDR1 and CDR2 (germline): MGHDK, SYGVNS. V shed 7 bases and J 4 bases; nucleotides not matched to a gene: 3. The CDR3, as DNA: TGTGCCAGCAAGGAGGGGGCCACTGAAGCTTTCTTT. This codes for CASKEGATEAFF. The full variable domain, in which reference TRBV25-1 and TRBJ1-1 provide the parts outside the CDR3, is EADIYQTPRYLVIGTGKKITLECSQTMGHDKMYWYQQDPGMELHLIHYSYGVNSTEKGDLSSESTVSRIRTEHFPLTLESARPSHTSQYLCASKEGATEAFFGQGTRLTVV.

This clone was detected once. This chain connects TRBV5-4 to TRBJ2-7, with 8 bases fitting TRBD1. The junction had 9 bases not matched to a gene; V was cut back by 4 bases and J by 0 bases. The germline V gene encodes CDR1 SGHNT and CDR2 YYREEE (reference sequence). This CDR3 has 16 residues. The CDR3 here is CASSGPGQASSYEQYF. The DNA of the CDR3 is TGTGCCAGCAGCGGACCGGGACAGGCGAGCTCCTACGAGCAGTACTTC.

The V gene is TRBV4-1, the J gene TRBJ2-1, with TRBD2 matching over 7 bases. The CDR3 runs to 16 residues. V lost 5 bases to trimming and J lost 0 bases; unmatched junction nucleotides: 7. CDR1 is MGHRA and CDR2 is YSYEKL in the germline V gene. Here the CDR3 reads CASSFQGGSSYNEQFF. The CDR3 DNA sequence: TGCGCCAGCAGCTTCCAAGGCGGGAGCTCCTACAATGAGCAGTTCTTC.

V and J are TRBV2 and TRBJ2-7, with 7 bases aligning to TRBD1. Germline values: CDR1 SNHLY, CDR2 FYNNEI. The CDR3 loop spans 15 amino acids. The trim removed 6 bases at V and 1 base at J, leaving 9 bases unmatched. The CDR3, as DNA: TGTGCCAGCAGATGGGGACAGAACCCTTCCTACGAGCAGTACTTC. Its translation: CASRWGQNPSYEQYF. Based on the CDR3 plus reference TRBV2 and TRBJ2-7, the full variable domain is EPEVTQTPSHQVTQMGQEVILRCVPISNHLYFYWYRQILGQKVEFLVSFYNNEISEKSEIFDDQFSVERPDGSNFTLKIRSTKLEDSAMYFCASRWGQNPSYEQYFGPGTRLTVT.

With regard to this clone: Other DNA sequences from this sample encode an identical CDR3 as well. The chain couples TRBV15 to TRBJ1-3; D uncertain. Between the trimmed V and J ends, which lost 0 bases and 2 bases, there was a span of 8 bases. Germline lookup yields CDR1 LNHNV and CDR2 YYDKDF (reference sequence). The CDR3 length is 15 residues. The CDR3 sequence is CATSRDKGTGNTIYF. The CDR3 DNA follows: TGTGCCACCAGCAGAGATAAAGGGACTGGAAACACCATATATTTT. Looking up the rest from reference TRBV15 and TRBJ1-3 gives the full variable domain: DAMVIQNPRYQVTQFGKPVTLSCSQTLNHNVMYWYQQKSSQAPKLLFHYYDKDFNNEADTPDNFQSRRPNTSFCFLDIRSPGLGDTAMYLCATSRDKGTGNTIYFGEGSWLTVV.

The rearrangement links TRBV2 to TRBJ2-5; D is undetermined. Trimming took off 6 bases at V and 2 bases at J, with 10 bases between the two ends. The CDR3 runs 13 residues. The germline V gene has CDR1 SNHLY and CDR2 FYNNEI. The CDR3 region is CASRMDGQETQYF. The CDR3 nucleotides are TGTGCCAGCAGAATGGACGGGCAAGAGACCCAGTACTTC.

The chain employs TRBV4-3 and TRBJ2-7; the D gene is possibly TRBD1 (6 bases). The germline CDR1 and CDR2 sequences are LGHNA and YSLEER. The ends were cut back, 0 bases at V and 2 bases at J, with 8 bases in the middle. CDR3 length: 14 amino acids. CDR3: CASSQDRGPYEQYF. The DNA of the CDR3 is TGCGCCAGCAGCCAAGACAGGGGTCCCTACGAGCAGTACTTC.

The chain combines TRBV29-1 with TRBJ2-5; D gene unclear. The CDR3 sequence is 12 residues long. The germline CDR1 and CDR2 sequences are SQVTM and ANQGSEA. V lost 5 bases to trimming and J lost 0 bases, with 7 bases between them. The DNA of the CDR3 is TGCAGCGTTACGGTGGACCAAGAGACCCAGTACTTC. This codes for CSVTVDQETQYF.

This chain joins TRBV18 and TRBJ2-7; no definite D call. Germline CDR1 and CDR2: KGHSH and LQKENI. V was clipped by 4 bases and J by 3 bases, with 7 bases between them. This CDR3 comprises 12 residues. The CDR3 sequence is CASSQQDYEQYF. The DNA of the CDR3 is TGTGCCAGCTCACAGCAGGACTACGAGCAGTACTTC.

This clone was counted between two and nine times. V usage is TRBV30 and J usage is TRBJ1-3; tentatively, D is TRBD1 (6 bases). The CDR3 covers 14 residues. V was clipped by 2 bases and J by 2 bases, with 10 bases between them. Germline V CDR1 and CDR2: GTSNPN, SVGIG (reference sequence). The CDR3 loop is CAWSPGQTGNTIYF. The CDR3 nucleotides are TGTGCCTGGAGTCCCGGACAGACTGGAAACACCATATATTTT.

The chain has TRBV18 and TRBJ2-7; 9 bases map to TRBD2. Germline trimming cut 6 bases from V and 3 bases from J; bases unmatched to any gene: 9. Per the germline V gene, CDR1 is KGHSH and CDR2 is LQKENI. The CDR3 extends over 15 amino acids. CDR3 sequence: CASSKWERGDYEQYF. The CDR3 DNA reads TGTGCCAGCTCCAAATGGGAGCGGGGGGACTACGAGCAGTACTTC.

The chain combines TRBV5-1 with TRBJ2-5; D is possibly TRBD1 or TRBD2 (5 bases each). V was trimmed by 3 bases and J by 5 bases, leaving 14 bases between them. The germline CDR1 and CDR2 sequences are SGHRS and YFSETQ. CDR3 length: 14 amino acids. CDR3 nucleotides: TGCGCCAGCAGCTCTAGGGACGGAAGGGAGACCCAGTACTTC. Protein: CASSSRDGRETQYF.

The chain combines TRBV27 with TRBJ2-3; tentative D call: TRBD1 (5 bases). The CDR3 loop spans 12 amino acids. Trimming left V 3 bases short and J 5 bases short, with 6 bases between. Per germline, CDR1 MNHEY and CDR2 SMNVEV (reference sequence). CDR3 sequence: CASSFRGDTQYF. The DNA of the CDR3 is TGTGCCAGCAGTTTTAGGGGAGATACGCAGTATTTT.

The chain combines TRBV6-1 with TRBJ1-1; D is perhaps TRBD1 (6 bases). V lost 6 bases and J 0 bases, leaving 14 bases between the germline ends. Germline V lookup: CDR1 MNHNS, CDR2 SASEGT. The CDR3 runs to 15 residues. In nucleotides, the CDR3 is TGTGCCAGCAGGCCGCCAGGGGCTTTGAACACTGAAGCTTTCTTT. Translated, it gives CASRPPGALNTEAFF.

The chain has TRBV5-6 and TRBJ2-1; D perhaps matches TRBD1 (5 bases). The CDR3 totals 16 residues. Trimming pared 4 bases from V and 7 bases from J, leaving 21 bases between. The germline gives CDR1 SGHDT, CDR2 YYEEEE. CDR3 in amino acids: CASSLNGASIQNEQFF. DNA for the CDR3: TGTGCCAGCAGCCTCAATGGGGCCTCTATTCAGAATGAGCAGTTCTTC.